This T cell receptor beta chain appears in the sequencing data of a study of T cells after posttransplantation cyclophosphamide. Notes on the study in general: Skin or GI-infiltrating T cells shared few TRB sequences with blood. Later post-transplant blood repertoires were often dominated by donor CD8+ memory clones. TRB clonality was highly associated with recipient CMV seropositivity and reactivation.

A marrow graft followed busulfan-fludarabine conditioning, with cyclophosphamide on days +3 and +4. This CDR3 has 15 residues. Germline assignment: CDR1 SGHVS and CDR2 FQNEAQ. V lost 5 bases, J lost 3 bases, and 6 bases stayed unmatched. The repertoire was sequenced with immunoSEQ multiplex PCR; TCRdb's copy has only in-frame clones and lacks some. This table has about 43,000 clones, roughly 91% appearing once. Of note for this clone: Its antigen is unidentified.

The source of this sequence is a male patient aged 60 to 75 who received an allogeneic stem cell transplant from a related donor and was CMV-positive. A subset of T cells may come from the graft donor. This sequence joins TRBV7-8 and TRBJ2-2; 7 bases align to TRBD1. This specimen was PBMCs, taken around 58 days after allogeneic stem cell transplant with posttransplant cyclophosphamide. The chain's CDR3 is CASSLRDSDTGELFF. CDR3 DNA sequence: TGTGCCAGCAGCCTCCGGGACAGTGACACCGGGGAGCTGTTTTTT.